This TCR beta chain was identified in a study of monozygotic twins with inflammatory bowel disease. Findings of the study overall: Repertoires of patients may have been made more variable by differing immunosuppressive treatments. Repertoire similarity did not differ between concordant and discordant twins, possibly owing to limited power.

No sorting of T cells preceded isolation of total RNA from whole blood. About this clonotype itself: What it recognizes is unknown.

The UMIs carried a 6-nucleotide sample barcode, and they were added by template switching. No DNA is given; TCRdb re-called the 5' RACE reads and lists each CDR3 protein once. The listing records 150,000 or so distinct CDR3 sequences. Looked up from germline, CDR1 is SQVTM and CDR2 is ANQGSEA. CDR3 length: 14 residues. The chain uses TRBV29-1 and TRBJ2-3; no DNA is available, so the TRBD1 call from TCRdb remains unchecked. The TCR originated in a human donor with ulcerative colitis or Crohn's disease, or a healthy co-twin of an affected twin (not recorded which). Sequenced input: blood. The CDR3 protein is CSVVDRGPTDTQYF.